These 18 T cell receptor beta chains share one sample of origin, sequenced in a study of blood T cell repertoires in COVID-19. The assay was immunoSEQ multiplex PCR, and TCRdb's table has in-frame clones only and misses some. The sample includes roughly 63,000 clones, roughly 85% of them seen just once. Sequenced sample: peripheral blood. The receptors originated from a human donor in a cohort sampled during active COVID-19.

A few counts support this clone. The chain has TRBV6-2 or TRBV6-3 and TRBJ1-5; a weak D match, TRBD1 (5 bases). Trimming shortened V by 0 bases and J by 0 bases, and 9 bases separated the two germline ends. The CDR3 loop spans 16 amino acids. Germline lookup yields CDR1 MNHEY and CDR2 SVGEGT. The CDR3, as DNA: TGTGCCAGCAGTTACTCTCCAGGGTATAGCAATCAGCCCCAGCATTTT. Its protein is CASSYSPGYSNQPQHF.

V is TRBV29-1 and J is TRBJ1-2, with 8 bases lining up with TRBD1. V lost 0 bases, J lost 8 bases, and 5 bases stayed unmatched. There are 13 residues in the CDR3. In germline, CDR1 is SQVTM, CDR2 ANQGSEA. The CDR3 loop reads CSVEDGRGRGYTF. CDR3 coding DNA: TGCAGCGTTGAAGATGGCAGGGGGCGAGGCTACACCTTC. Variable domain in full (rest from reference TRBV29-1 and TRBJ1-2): SAVISQKPSRDICQRGTSLTIQCQVDSQVTMMFWYRQQPGQSLTLIATANQGSEATYESGFVIDKFPISRPNLTFSTLTVSNMSPEDSSIYLCSVEDGRGRGYTFGSGTRLTVV.

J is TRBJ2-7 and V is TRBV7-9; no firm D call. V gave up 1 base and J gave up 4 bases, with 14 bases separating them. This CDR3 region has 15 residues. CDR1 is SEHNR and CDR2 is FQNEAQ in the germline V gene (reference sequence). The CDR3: CASSLEAESGYEQYF. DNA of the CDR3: TGTGCCAGCAGCTTAGAGGCGGAGTCCGGGTACGAGCAGTACTTC.

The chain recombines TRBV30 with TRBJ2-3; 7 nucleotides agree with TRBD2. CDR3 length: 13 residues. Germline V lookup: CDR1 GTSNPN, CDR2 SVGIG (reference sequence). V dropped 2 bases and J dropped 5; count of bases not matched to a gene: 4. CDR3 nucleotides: TGTGCCTGGAGTCCCTGGGGGGGAGATACGCAGTATTTT. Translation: CAWSPWGGDTQYF.

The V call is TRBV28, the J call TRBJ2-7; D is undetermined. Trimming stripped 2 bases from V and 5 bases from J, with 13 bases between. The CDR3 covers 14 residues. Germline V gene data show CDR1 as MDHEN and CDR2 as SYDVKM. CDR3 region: CASSLLTPGHEQYF. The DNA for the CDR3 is TGTGCCAGCAGTTTACTTACCCCTGGGCACGAGCAGTACTTC. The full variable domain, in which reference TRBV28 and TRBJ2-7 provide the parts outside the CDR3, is DVKVTQSSRYLVKRTGEKVFLECVQDMDHENMFWYRQDPGLGLRLIYFSYDVKMKEKGDIPEGYSVSREKKERFSLILESASTNQTSMYLCASSLLTPGHEQYFGPGTRLTVT.

CDR3 residues: CASSPGTGGAGYGYTF. The CDR3, as DNA: TGTGCCAGCTCACCAGGGACAGGGGGCGCGGGCTATGGCTACACCTTC. The chain combines TRBV18 with TRBJ1-2; 12 nucleotides match TRBD1. The germline CDR1 and CDR2 sequences are KGHSH and LQKENI. This CDR3 has 16 amino acids. V shed 2 bases and J 4 bases; nucleotides not matched to a gene: 5.

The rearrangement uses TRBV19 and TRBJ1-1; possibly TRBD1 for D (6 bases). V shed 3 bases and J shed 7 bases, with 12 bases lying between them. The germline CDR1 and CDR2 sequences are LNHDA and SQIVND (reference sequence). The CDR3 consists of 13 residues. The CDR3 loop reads CASSMVEGGEAFF. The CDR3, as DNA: TGTGCCAGTAGTATGGTGGAAGGGGGTGAAGCTTTCTTT.

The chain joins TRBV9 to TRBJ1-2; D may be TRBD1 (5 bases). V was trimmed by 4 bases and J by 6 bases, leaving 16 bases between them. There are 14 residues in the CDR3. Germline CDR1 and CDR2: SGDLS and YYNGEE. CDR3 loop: CASSPTQGSDGYTF. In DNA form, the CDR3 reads TGTGCCAGCAGCCCTACCCAGGGTTCCGATGGCTACACCTTC.

CDR3 nucleotides: TGCGCCAGCAGCCAAGGTCGGGACAATGAGCAGTTCTTC. It yields the protein CASSQGRDNEQFF. This chain joins TRBV4-3 and TRBJ2-1; no clear D gene. This CDR3 comprises 13 residues. Trimming removed 1 base from V and 5 bases from J, with 6 bases in between. Germline CDR1 reads LGHNA; CDR2 reads YSLEER.

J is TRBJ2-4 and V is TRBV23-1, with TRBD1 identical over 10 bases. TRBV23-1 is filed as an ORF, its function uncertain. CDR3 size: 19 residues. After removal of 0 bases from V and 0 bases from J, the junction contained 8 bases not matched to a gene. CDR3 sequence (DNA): TGCGCCAGCAGTCAATCGAAGGGACAGGGGTCAAAAGCCAAAAACATTCAGTACTTC. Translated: CASSQSKGQGSKAKNIQYF.

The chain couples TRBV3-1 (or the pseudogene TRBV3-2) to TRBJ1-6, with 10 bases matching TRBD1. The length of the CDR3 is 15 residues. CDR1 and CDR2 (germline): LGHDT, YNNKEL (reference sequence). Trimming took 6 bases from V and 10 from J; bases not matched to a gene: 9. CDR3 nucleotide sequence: TGTGCCAGCAGTGACACCGGGACAGGGGTCTCACCCCTCCACTTT. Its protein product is CASSDTGTGVSPLHF.

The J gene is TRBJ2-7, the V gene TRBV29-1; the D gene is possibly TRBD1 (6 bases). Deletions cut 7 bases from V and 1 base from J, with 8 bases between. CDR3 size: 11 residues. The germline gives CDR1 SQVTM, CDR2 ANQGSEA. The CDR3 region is CSGGQSYEQYF. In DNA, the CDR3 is TGCAGCGGAGGACAGTCCTACGAGCAGTACTTC.

CDR3 sequence: CASSLGRRGEQFF. In DNA, the CDR3 is TGTGCCAGCAGCTTAGGGAGGAGAGGTGAGCAGTTCTTC. This chain links TRBV11-2 with TRBJ2-1, with D perhaps matching TRBD2 (5 bases). In germline, CDR1 is SGHAT, CDR2 FQNNGV. The CDR3 runs 13 residues. V was clipped by 1 base and J by 9 bases, with 10 bases between them.

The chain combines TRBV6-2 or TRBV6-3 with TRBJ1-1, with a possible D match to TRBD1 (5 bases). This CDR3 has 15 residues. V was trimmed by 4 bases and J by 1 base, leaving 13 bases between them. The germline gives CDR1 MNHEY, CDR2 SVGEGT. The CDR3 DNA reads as TGTGCCAGCAGTTTACGGGGGGGGAGGAACACTGAAGCTTTCTTT. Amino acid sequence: CASSLRGGRNTEAFF.

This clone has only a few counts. CDR3 amino acids: CASSYSPGIPDTQYF. DNA of the CDR3: TGTGCCAGCAGTTACTCGCCAGGGATACCAGATACGCAGTATTTT. V is TRBV6-5 and J is TRBJ2-3; weak D call: TRBD1 (5 bases). Germline lookup yields CDR1 MNHEY and CDR2 SVGAGI. V shed 0 bases and J shed 4 bases, with 11 bases lying between them. CDR3 length: 15 amino acids.

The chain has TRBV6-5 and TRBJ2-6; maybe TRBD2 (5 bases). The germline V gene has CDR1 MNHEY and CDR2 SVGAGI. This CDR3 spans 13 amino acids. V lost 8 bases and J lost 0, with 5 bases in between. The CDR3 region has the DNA TGTGCCAGCCGGGGCTCTGGGGCCAACGTCCTGACTTTC. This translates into CASRGSGANVLTF.

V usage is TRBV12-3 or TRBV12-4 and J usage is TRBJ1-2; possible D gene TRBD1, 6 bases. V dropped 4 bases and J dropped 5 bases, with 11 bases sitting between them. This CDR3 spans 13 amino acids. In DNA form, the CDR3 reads TGTGCCAGCAGTTGGAGGCAGGGGTATGGCTACACCTTC. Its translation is CASSWRQGYGYTF.

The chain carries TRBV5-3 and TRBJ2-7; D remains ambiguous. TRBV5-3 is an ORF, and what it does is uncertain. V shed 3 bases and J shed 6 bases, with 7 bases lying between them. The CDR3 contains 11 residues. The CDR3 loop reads CARSWSVEQYF. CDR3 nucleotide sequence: TGTGCCAGAAGCTGGTCGGTCGAGCAGTACTTC.